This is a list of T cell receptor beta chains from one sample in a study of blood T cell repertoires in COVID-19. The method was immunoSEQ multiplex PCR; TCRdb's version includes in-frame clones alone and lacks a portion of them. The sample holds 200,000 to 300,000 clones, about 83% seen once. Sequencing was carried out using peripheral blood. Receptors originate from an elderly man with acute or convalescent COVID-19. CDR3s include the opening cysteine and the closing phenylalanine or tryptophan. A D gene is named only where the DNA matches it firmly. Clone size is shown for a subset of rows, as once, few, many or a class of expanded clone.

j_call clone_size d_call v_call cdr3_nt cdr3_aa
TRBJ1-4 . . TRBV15 TGTGCCACCAGCCCCCGTGCCCAGACTAATGAAAAACTGTTTTTT CATSPRAQTNEKLFF
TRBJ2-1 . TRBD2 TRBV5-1 TGCGCCAGCAGCTTGGGGCCGAGCGGGAGCTCAAATGAGCAGTTCTTC CASSLGPSGSSNEQFF
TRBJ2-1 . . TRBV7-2 TGTGCCAGCAGCTTAGCCGGGACTCCAATGGAGCAGTTCTTC CASSLAGTPMEQFF
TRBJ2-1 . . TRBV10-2 TGCGCCAGCAGGCGCGAAGGGACTCCGGGCGGTGAGCAGTTCTTC CASRREGTPGGEQFF
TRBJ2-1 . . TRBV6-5 TGTGCCAGCGAGGTCTTTAGTAATGAGCAGTTCTTC CASEVFSNEQFF
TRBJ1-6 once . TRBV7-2 TGTGCCAGCAGCGCCAGTCGGGGTTATAATTCACCCCTCCACTTT CASSASRGYNSPLHF
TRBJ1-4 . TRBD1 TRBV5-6 TGTGCCAGCAGCTTAACCGGGACAGGGAATGAAAAACTGTTTTTT CASSLTGTGNEKLFF
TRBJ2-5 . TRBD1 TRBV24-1 TGTGCCACCAGTGATCCTTCACAGGGGCCGCAAGAGACCCAGTACTTC CATSDPSQGPQETQYF
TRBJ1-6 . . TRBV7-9 TGTGCCAGCAGCTTGGAGACGCTTTCACCCCTCCACTTT CASSLETLSPLHF
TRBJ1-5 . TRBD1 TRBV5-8 TGTGCCAGCAGCCAAGGGACAGGGGCCTACTATCAGCCCCAGCATTTT CASSQGTGAYYQPQHF
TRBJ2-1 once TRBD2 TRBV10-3 TGTGCCATCAGTGAGTCACTAGCGGGAGAGGGTGAGCAGTTCTTC CAISESLAGEGEQFF
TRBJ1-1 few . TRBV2 TGTGCCAGCAGAGCTTTGTGGGGAGGGAACACTGAAGCTTTCTTT CASRALWGGNTEAFF
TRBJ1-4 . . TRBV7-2 TGTGCCAGCAGCTTAGCGCTAGGGGCGAATGAAAAACTGTTTTTT CASSLALGANEKLFF
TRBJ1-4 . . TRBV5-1 TGCGCCAGCAGCCGGGGGTCGAATGAAAAACTGTTTTTT CASSRGSNEKLFF
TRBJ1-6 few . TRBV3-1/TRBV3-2 TGTGCCAGCAGCCAAGATGAGTTTTCACCCCTCCACTTT CASSQDEFSPLHF
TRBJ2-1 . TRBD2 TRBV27 TGTGCCAGCAGTTTAGGCCTAGCGGGAGGTAGAAATGAGCAGTTCTTC CASSLGLAGGRNEQFF
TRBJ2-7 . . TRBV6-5 TGTGCCAGCAGTTTACGAGGTAGCCTCACCTACGAGCAGTACTTC CASSLRGSLTYEQYF
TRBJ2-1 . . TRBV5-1 TGCGCCAGCAGCTTGGGACACCTTGAACATGAGCAGTTCTTC CASSLGHLEHEQFF
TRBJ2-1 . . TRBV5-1 TGCGCCAGCACCCAGGGTATCTTAAGTGCAGCCTACAATGAGCAGTTCTTC CASTQGILSAAYNEQFF
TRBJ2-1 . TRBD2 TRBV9 TGTGCCAGCAGCGCGACTAGCGAGACATACAATGAGCAGTTCTTC CASSATSETYNEQFF
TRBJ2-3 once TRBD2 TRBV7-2 TGTGCCAGCAGCTCCCGCGGGAGTACAGATACGCCGTATTTT CASSSRGSTDTPYF
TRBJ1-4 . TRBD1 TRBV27 TGTGCCAGCAGCTCGCTTGGGACAGCCTCCCCACCAAAACTGTTTTTT CASSSLGTASPPKLFF
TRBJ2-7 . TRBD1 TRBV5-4 TGTGCCAGCAGCCAGAGACAGGGGTGGGACGAGCAGTACTTC CASSQRQGWDEQYF
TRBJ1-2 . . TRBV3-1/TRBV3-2 TGTGCCAGCAGCGACATTGGCTGGGGCTACACCTTC CASSDIGWGYTF
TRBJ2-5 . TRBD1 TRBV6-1 TGTGCCAGCAGTGACCGCGACAGGGGAAAGACCCAGTACTTC CASSDRDRGKTQYF
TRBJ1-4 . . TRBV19 TGTGCCAGTAACCAGGGGTGGAGTAATGAAAAACTGTTTTTT CASNQGWSNEKLFF
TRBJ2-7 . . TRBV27 TGTGCCAGCAGTTTAGGGCCGGGACTCCGAGGGTACGAGCAGTACTTC CASSLGPGLRGYEQYF
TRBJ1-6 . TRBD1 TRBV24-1 TGTGCCACCAGTGACCGGACAGGGTTTCCCCTCCACTTT CATSDRTGFPLHF
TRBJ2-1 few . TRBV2 TGTGCCAGCAGTGAAGTCGGGCAGGGTGGTCGATTCTTC CASSEVGQGGRFF
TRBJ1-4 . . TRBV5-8 TGTGCCAGCAGCTTTAAAACAGGATCTGCAACTAATGAAAAACTGTTTTTT CASSFKTGSATNEKLFF
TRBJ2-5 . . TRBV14 TGTGCCAGCAGCCAAGATAGGAAGGGACAACGGGGAGAGACCCAGTACTTC CASSQDRKGQRGETQYF
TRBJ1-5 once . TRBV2 TGTGCCAGCACCGGTAGCCGCAATCAGCCCCAGCATTTT CASTGSRNQPQHF
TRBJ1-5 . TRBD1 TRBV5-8 TGTGCCAGCAGACGACAGGGGATCAGCAATCAGCCCCAGCATTTT CASRRQGISNQPQHF
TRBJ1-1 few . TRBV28 TGTGCCAGCAGTTTAGGGGTCGGACTCATGAACACTGAAGCTTTCTTT CASSLGVGLMNTEAFF
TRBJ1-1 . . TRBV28 TGTGCCAGCAGCCCCCGGTCCTGGGGCGTTACCGATGAAGCTTTCTTT CASSPRSWGVTDEAFF
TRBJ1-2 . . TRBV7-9 TGTGCCAGCAGCTTATTGGCCAGGGTTGATGGCTACACCTTC CASSLLARVDGYTF
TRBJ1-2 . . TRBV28 TGTGCCAGCAGTGGCCGGGATCCATCTAACTATGGCTACACCTTC CASSGRDPSNYGYTF
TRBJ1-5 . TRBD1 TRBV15 TGTGCCACCAGCTCCTACAGGGGGAGCAATCAGCCCCAGCATTTT CATSSYRGSNQPQHF
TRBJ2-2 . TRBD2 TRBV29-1 TGCAGCGTTGGACTAGCGGGAGTTAGGAACGGGGAGCTGTTTTTT CSVGLAGVRNGELFF
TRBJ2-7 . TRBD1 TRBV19 TGTGCCAGTAGTAGGACAGGCCCCAGCTCCTACGAGCAGTACTTC CASSRTGPSSYEQYF
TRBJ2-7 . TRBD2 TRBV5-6 TGTGCCAGCAGCTTGTTCCAGACTAGCGGGACCCTATGGCAGTACTTC CASSLFQTSGTLWQYF
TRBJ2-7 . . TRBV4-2 TGTGCCAGCAGCCAAGATGGAGGAGCTGGCTCCTACGAGCAGTACTTC CASSQDGGAGSYEQYF
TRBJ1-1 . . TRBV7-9 TGTGCCAGCAGCCCCGGGACTGTCAACACTGAAGCTTTCTTT CASSPGTVNTEAFF
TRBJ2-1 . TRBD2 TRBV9 TGTGCCAGCAGCCCTGGTAGCGGGACATACAATGAGCAGTTCTTC CASSPGSGTYNEQFF
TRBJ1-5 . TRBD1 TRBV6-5 TGTGCCAGCAGCCCCGGGACAGGGGGTATGCAGCCCCAGCATTTT CASSPGTGGMQPQHF
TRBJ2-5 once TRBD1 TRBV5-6 TGTGCCAGCAGCCAAGGGACAGAAGAGACCCAGTACTTC CASSQGTEETQYF
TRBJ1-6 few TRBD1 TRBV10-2 TGCGCCACCCGACCGACAGGGGGAGATAATTCACCCCTCCACTTT CATRPTGGDNSPLHF
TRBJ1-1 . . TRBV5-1 TGCGCCAGCAGTTCAGGGTTTCAGACCACTGAAGCTTTCTTT CASSSGFQTTEAFF
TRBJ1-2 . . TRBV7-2 TGTGCCAGCAGCTTAGACAGGGCTAACTATGGCTACACCTTC CASSLDRANYGYTF
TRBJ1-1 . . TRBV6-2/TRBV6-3 TGTGCCAGCAGTTCACGACGGAGGAACACTGAAGCTTTCTTT CASSSRRRNTEAFF
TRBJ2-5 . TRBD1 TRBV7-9 TGTGCCAGCAGCCGGACGGGGACAGGGGGCGAAAAGACCCAGTACTTC CASSRTGTGGEKTQYF
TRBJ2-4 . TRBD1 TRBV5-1 TGCGCCAGCAAAGGGGTCGGAGACAGGGGTGGGAACATTCAGTACTTC CASKGVGDRGGNIQYF
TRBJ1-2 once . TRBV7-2 TGTGCCAGCAGCTTAGACAGGTCTGGCTATGGCTACACCTTC CASSLDRSGYGYTF
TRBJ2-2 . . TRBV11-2 TGTGCCAGCAGCTTTAGGGGCGGTAGGACCGGGGAGCTGTTTTTT CASSFRGGRTGELFF
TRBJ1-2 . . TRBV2 TGTGCCAGCGTTTCGGACAGCATCTATGGCTACACCTTC CASVSDSIYGYTF